This T cell receptor beta chain came from a study of T cells in localized non-small cell lung cancer (TCRdb year 2020). Describing the broader study: The study examined T cell repertoires in under 300 patients with early-stage NSCLC and compared tumors with uninvolved tumor-adjacent lungs. All 240 or so NSCLC patients in the cohort were treatment-naive and had localized lung tumors that were resected. A mean age of approximately 70 years was recorded for the NSCLC patients, of whom around 120 were male and about a hundred were female. Broad study findings and their caveats: A median of 57 of the top 100 tumor clones turned up in the paired uninvolved adjacent lung, and 25 to 35 of those clones also ranked among the top 100 of that same adjacent lung. Higher blood T cell density associated with longer overall survival, while higher adjacent-lung clonality associated with shorter survival. Because multi-region tumor sequencing was not done, intratumor heterogeneity could not be ruled out. Because the study design was exploratory, TCR variables were selected using unadjusted p-values without false-discovery rate correction. The highest T cell clonality was observed in uninvolved tumor-adjacent lung, where clonality exceeded that of tumor, suggesting that antigenic responses were more focused in uninvolved tumor-adjacent lung.

As to this clone: The specificity of this receptor is unknown. The input lacks base qualities; no much larger clone sits a single base away.

CDR1 and CDR2 are read off the germline V gene as SNHLY and FYNNEI. Including the terminal cysteine and phenylalanine, the CDR3 comprises 16 residues. The kept DNA is CDR3 alone, 48 bases in frame from the first base. V is trimmed back by 6 bases and J by 4 bases, and the junction contains 9 bases that no gene match accounts for. The immunoSEQ Assay was used to sequence TCR beta CDR3 regions from DNA. The original methods were these. T cell density was computed as TCR beta template counts normalized to usable DNA estimated by amplifying housekeeping genes. Richness was estimated using the preseqR package, with extrapolation to 400,000 templates for PBMC samples and to 120,000 templates for tissue samples. Clonality was defined by subtracting Pielou's evenness from one. Tissue-enriched TCRs were identified by differential abundance testing using productive amino-acid clonotypes, minimum total count 5 and alpha 0.1. The Jaccard Index and the Morisita Overlap Index were used to measure how much the repertoires overlapped between compartments. GLIPH grouped TCR beta CDR3s together with public tetramer-defined viral CDR3s, and a viral motif had to include at least three viral sequences and also show V-gene enrichment. The table comes from immuneACCESS by way of TCRdb, which keeps in-frame sequences with V and J called. Part of the clones is missing from these tables; in studies checked, under half for an unresolved V gene and the rest for unknown reasons. That table supplies the V and J calls and clone size; D and trimming were determined from the DNA. The sample yields some 38,000 clones; more than 80% were counted once. The ten biggest clones cover approximately 5.4% of the sample.

At diagnosis, peripheral blood, uninvolved tumor-adjacent lung and tumor were collected and stored as a combination of fresh-frozen and FFPE material. For TCR repertoire profiling, the blood samples were analyzed as peripheral blood mononuclear cells. The sequence came from a male donor older than 55 with stage II lung adenocarcinoma. The sequencing used peripheral blood mononuclear cells, collected before any cancer treatment. The sequence is built from TRBV2 and TRBJ1-5, with 10 middle bases fitting TRBD1. The DNA is as follows: TGTGCCAGCAGGCACCCGGGACAGGGGAATAATCAGCCCCAGCATTTT. It translates to CASRHPGQGNNQPQHF.